These 25 T cell receptor beta chains were all obtained from the same sample, sequenced in a study of shared clonotypes between healthy human individuals. Data came from immunoSEQ multiplex PCR; TCRdb stores just in-frame clones and leaves some out. The data hold roughly 1,600,000 clones, with approximately 98.5% observed a single time. The sequenced material came from naive CD4+ T cells sorted from blood. The subset is: CD45RA+ positively selected. These receptors came from a man under 40 in good health.

The rearrangement joins TRBV21-1 to TRBJ2-7; the D call of TRBD1 is as the table states it, not checked on the DNA. TRBV21-1 is shown as a pseudogene. The CDR3 length is 13 residues. In nucleotides, the CDR3 is TGTGCCAGCATCAAGGACAAAGCCTACGAGCAGTACTTC. It specifies CASIKDKAYEQYF.

The chain joins TRBV7-6 to TRBJ2-5; D possibly corresponds to TRBD2 (5 bases). There are 16 residues in the CDR3. The V gene lost 2 bases and the J gene lost 1 base, with 14 bases spanning the gap. Germline loops: CDR1 SGHVS, CDR2 FNYEAQ. CDR3 nucleotides: TGTGCCAGCAGCTTAAATAACGAAGCGGCCCAAGAGACCCAGTACTTC. As protein: CASSLNNEAAQETQYF.

This chain connects TRBV7-2 to TRBJ2-7; D might be TRBD2 (5 bases). Germline CDR1 is SGHTA and CDR2 is FQGNSA. Trimming left V 5 bases short and J 2 bases short, with 13 bases between. The CDR3 has 14 residues. The CDR3, as DNA: TGTGCCAGCAGCCCGCGGACTTATCCCTACGAGCAGTACTTC. Its translation: CASSPRTYPYEQYF.

This rearrangement joins TRBV2 to TRBJ1-1; maybe TRBD1 (6 bases). There are 13 residues in the CDR3. Germline V lookup: CDR1 SNHLY, CDR2 FYNNEI. V was shortened by 3 bases and J by 1 base, with 6 bases between the two germline ends. The chain's CDR3 is CASSEDRNTEAFF. The CDR3 nucleotides are TGTGCCAGCAGTGAGGACAGGAACACTGAAGCTTTCTTT.

J is TRBJ1-4 and V is TRBV29-1; D is uncertain. The CDR3 is 11 amino acids. V lost 6 bases and J 0 bases, leaving 2 bases between the germline ends. Germline CDR1 reads SQVTM; CDR2 reads ANQGSEA. In nucleotides, the CDR3 is TGCAGCGTGTCAACTAATGAAAAACTGTTTTTT. Protein: CSVSTNEKLFF.

The V gene is TRBV28, the J gene TRBJ2-7; D might be TRBD2 (5 bases). The CDR3 extends over 15 amino acids. V was trimmed by 7 bases and J by 5 bases, leaving 21 bases between them. Looked up from germline, CDR1 is MDHEN and CDR2 is SYDVKM. In DNA form, the CDR3 reads TGTGCCAGCATGGGAGCGATCCCCCTTACGGACGAGCAGTACTTC. Translated, it gives CASMGAIPLTDEQYF.

The chain joins TRBV18 to TRBJ1-1; D ambiguous. Germline V gene lookup returns CDR1 KGHSH and CDR2 LQKENI. CDR3 length: 15 residues. Trimming shortened V by 2 bases and J by 3 bases, and 13 bases separated the two germline ends. The CDR3 coding sequence is TGTGCCAGCTCACCAAGGACGCGTGATGACACTGAAGCTTTCTTT. This encodes CASSPRTRDDTEAFF.

The chain links TRBV27 to TRBJ2-5; D might be TRBD2 (6 bases). V was trimmed by 5 bases and J by 4 bases, leaving 14 bases between them. The CDR3 extends over 14 amino acids. Per germline, CDR1 MNHEY and CDR2 SMNVEV (reference sequence). CDR3 sequence: CASSPSGLTETQYF. CDR3 bases: TGTGCCAGCAGTCCTTCGGGACTCACAGAGACCCAGTACTTC.

The V gene is TRBV28, the J gene TRBJ2-3, with D perhaps TRBD1 (6 bases). V dropped 8 bases and J dropped 1 base, with 13 bases sitting between them. The germline V gene encodes CDR1 MDHEN and CDR2 SYDVKM. This CDR3 region has 14 residues. The CDR3 loop is CASSRQVRTDTQYF. In DNA, the CDR3 is TGTGCCAGCTCGCGACAGGTTCGCACAGATACGCAGTATTTT.

The chain joins TRBV6-5 to TRBJ1-5; D is uncertain. The CDR3 is 14 residues long. V was clipped by 0 bases and J by 2 bases, with 5 bases between them. Germline assignment: CDR1 MNHEY and CDR2 SVGAGI. The CDR3 here is CASSYSEGNQPQHF. The CDR3 bases are TGTGCCAGCAGTTACTCCGAGGGCAATCAGCCCCAGCATTTT.

This chain links TRBV5-4 with TRBJ2-7, with 8 bases matching TRBD1. V shed 5 bases, J shed 6 bases, and the junction held 7 bases outside the gene matches. CDR1 and CDR2 (germline): SGHNT, YYREEE (reference sequence). This CDR3 is built from 13 residues. The CDR3: CASRGDRLGEQYF. The CDR3 nucleotides read TGTGCCAGCAGGGGGGACAGGTTAGGCGAGCAGTACTTC.

The chain links TRBV25-1 to TRBJ2-5; D not resolved. CDR1 MGHDK and CDR2 SYGVNS come from the germline V gene. This CDR3 is built from 13 residues. V was pared by 5 bases and J by 2 bases, with 9 bases between. The CDR3 reads CASSSIWQETQYF. The CDR3 region has the DNA TGTGCCAGCAGTTCAATTTGGCAAGAGACCCAGTACTTC.

The chain carries TRBV7-2 and TRBJ2-1; 13 bases line up with TRBD2. V shed 2 bases and J 7 bases; nucleotides not matched to a gene: 2. The CDR3 has 15 amino acids. CDR1 is SGHTA, CDR2 FQGNSA, per germline. The CDR3 here is CASSLLLAGGNEQFF. CDR3 sequence (DNA): TGTGCCAGCAGCTTACTACTAGCGGGAGGGAATGAGCAGTTCTTC.

The gene calls are TRBV11-2 and TRBJ2-7; 8 bases are shared with TRBD1. The CDR3 extends over 14 amino acids. CDR1 is SGHAT, CDR2 FQNNGV, per germline. V lost 4 bases, J lost 9 bases, and 11 bases stayed unmatched. The CDR3 sequence is CASSSRRVQGGQYF. DNA for the CDR3: TGTGCCAGCAGCTCCAGAAGGGTACAGGGGGGGCAGTACTTC.

The chain is built from TRBV28 and TRBJ2-1; D is uncertain. V lost 6 bases and J 9 bases, leaving 12 bases between the germline ends. The germline CDR1 and CDR2 sequences are MDHEN and SYDVKM. This CDR3 has 12 residues. In DNA form, the CDR3 reads TGTGCCAGCAGCTATCAACGTGGTGAGCAGTTCTTC. It specifies CASSYQRGEQFF.

V is TRBV5-4 and J is TRBJ2-7, with a weak D call TRBD2 (5 bases). Trimming took off 4 bases at V and 4 bases at J, with 12 bases between the two ends. The CDR3 sequence is 13 residues long. Germline values: CDR1 SGHNT, CDR2 YYREEE (reference sequence). The CDR3 protein is CASSQETGYEQYF. The CDR3 nucleotides read TGTGCCAGCAGCCAGGAGACGGGGTACGAGCAGTACTTC. Full variable domain (remainder filled in from reference TRBV5-4 and TRBJ2-7): ETGVTQSPTHLIKTRGQQVTLRCSSQSGHNTVSWYQQALGQGPQFIFQYYREEENGRGNFPPRFSGLQFPNYSSELNVNALELDDSALYLCASSQETGYEQYFGPGTRLTVT.

Points on this clone: Other nucleotide sequences from this sample produce the same CDR3. The chain combines TRBV5-5 with TRBJ2-1; 7 positions agree with TRBD1. The CDR3 has 15 residues. Germline trimming cut 0 bases from V and 2 bases from J; bases unmatched to any gene: 2. Germline V gene data show CDR1 as SGHKS and CDR2 as YYEKEE (reference sequence). This chain's CDR3 is CASSLGQGAYNEQFF. The CDR3 region has the DNA TGTGCCAGCAGCTTGGGGCAGGGGGCCTACAATGAGCAGTTCTTC. Combining the CDR3 with reference TRBV5-5 and TRBJ2-1 gives the whole variable domain DAGVTQSPTHLIKTRGQQVTLRCSPISGHKSVSWYQQVLGQGPQFIFQYYEKEERGRGNFPDRFSARQFPNYSSELNVNALLLGDSALYLCASSLGQGAYNEQFFGPGTRLTVL.

This chain uses TRBV28 with TRBJ1-2; 8 bases line up with TRBD1. Germline values: CDR1 MDHEN, CDR2 SYDVKM. Losses at the gene ends were 6 bases for V and 7 bases for J; bases not matched to a gene: 10. The CDR3 covers 14 residues. In nucleotides, the CDR3 is TGTGCCAGCAGACTAAGCGGACAGGGCGGTGGCTACACCTTC. Its translation is CASRLSGQGGGYTF.

The chain links TRBV10-3 to TRBJ1-2; D unclear. Trimming removed 0 bases from V and 3 bases from J, with 8 bases in between. Germline V CDR1 and CDR2: ENHRY, SYGVKD. This CDR3 has 14 residues. CDR3 region: CAISESMGYYGYTF. The CDR3 region has the DNA TGTGCCATCAGTGAGTCTATGGGATACTATGGCTACACCTTC.

Turning to this clone: Other DNA sequences in this specimen translate into the identical CDR3. In DNA form, the CDR3 reads TGTGCCACCAGCAGAGAGGGACTAGCGGGAGGGTACGAGCAGTACTTC. This translates into CATSREGLAGGYEQYF. The chain joins TRBV15 to TRBJ2-7; 16 nucleotides agree with TRBD2. With 0 bases clipped from V and 4 bases from J, the junction kept 0 bases outside the gene matches. CDR1 is LNHNV and CDR2 is YYDKDF in the germline V gene (reference sequence). This CDR3 spans 16 amino acids.

This chain uses TRBV5-1 with TRBJ1-3, with unresolved D. The CDR3 loop spans 15 amino acids. CDR1 SGHRS and CDR2 YFSETQ come from the germline V gene. V gave up 5 bases and J gave up 3 bases, with 15 bases separating them. CDR3 sequence: CASRGNSKLGNTIYF. In DNA form, the CDR3 reads TGCGCCAGCAGGGGAAACAGCAAGCTTGGAAACACCATATATTTT.

This chain's CDR3 is CSATYKEGTEAFF. CDR3 nucleotide sequence: TGCAGCGCCACCTATAAAGAGGGGACTGAAGCTTTCTTT. The chain links TRBV29-1 to TRBJ1-1; D might be TRBD1 (5 bases). V was cut by 7 bases and J by 5 bases, with 17 bases left in between. Germline values: CDR1 SQVTM, CDR2 ANQGSEA. The CDR3 has 13 amino acids.

This chain joins TRBV10-3 and TRBJ2-7; 9 bases fit TRBD1. CDR3 length: 15 residues. The V gene end was trimmed by 5 bases and the J gene end by 5 bases; junction bases not matched to a gene: 10. Per the germline V gene, CDR1 is ENHRY and CDR2 is SYGVKD. In DNA form, the CDR3 reads TGTGCCATCAGTAGACAGGGGGAGGGAGGGAACGAGCAGTACTTC. Residues: CAISRQGEGGNEQYF.

This chain connects TRBV28 to TRBJ2-7; 9 nucleotides line up with TRBD2. The CDR3 sequence is 15 residues long. From germline, CDR1 is MDHEN and CDR2 SYDVKM. With 8 bases clipped from V and 7 bases from J, the junction kept 15 bases outside the gene matches. The DNA of the CDR3 is TGTGCCAGCGGCAGGCGGCAGGCGCTAGCGGGGGAGCAGTACTTC. Its translation: CASGRRQALAGEQYF.

This rearrangement joins TRBV5-1 to TRBJ2-5; 7 bases are a match to TRBD1. With 0 bases clipped from V and 5 bases from J, the junction kept 7 bases outside the gene matches. Per the germline V gene, CDR1 is SGHRS and CDR2 is YFSETQ. The CDR3 loop spans 15 amino acids. Here the CDR3 DNA reads TGCGCCAGCAGCTTGGCTACGACAGGGATGGAGACCCAGTACTTC. Its protein product is CASSLATTGMETQYF.